Listed below are T cell receptor beta chains from one sample, sequenced in a study of blood T cell repertoires in COVID-19. Profiling relied on immunoSEQ multiplex PCR, and the TCRdb table lists in-frame clones only, not all of them. The sample shows 150,000 or so clones, around 78% of them seen only once. What was sequenced was peripheral blood. These receptors came from a man at least 80 years old with acute or convalescent COVID-19. Both conserved end residues are part of each CDR3. A D gene is named only where the DNA matches it firmly. Not all rows give a size; the values are once, few, many and, for expanded clones, a class.

j_call,v_call,d_call,clone_size,cdr3_nt,cdr3_aa
TRBJ2-3,TRBV25-1,TRBD1,NA,TGTGCCAGCAGTGATCCAGGGGGTACGCAGTATTTT,CASSDPGGTQYF
TRBJ2-2,TRBV6-5,NA,NA,TGTGCCAGCAAGGGGGTTCGGAACACCGGGGAGCTGTTTTTT,CASKGVRNTGELFF
TRBJ1-3,TRBV13,NA,NA,TGTGCCAGCAGCTTACAGGGGCGCTCTGGAAACACCATATATTTT,CASSLQGRSGNTIYF
TRBJ1-1,TRBV27,NA,NA,TGTGCCACCTCTGGGTCAGGGCTAATAGCTTTCTTT,CATSGSGLIAFF
TRBJ1-1,TRBV10-3,NA,few,TGTGCCATCAGGTTCGAAACTAACACTGAAGCTTTCTTT,CAIRFETNTEAFF
TRBJ2-7,TRBV6-5,TRBD1,NA,TGTGCCACGTCGGACAGGCGTTCCTACGAGCAGTACTTC,CATSDRRSYEQYF
TRBJ2-1,TRBV12-5,TRBD2,NA,TGTGCTAGTGGTTTGGGACCGGGGGGGATTAACGAGCAGTTCTTC,CASGLGPGGINEQFF
TRBJ1-2,TRBV3-1/TRBV3-2,NA,NA,TGTGCCAGCTATGGACAGCAGAACTATGGCTACACCTTC,CASYGQQNYGYTF
TRBJ1-6,TRBV19,TRBD1,NA,TGTGCCAGTAAGCCGACAGGGTCCAATTCACCCCTCCACTTT,CASKPTGSNSPLHF
TRBJ2-7,TRBV7-2,NA,NA,TGTGCCCCTGGGGGCTGCTACGAGCAGTACTTC,CAPGGCYEQYF
TRBJ1-4,TRBV7-8,NA,few,TGTGCCAGCCGCAGGGTGGCTAATGAAAAACTGTTTTTT,CASRRVANEKLFF
TRBJ2-2,TRBV7-2,NA,NA,TGTGCCAGCCGGCCCGGGGGCACCGGGGAGCTGTTTTTT,CASRPGGTGELFF
TRBJ1-1,TRBV7-3,NA,NA,TGTGCCAGCAGCCAAGGCCAGGGCATAATGAACACTGAAGCTTTCTTT,CASSQGQGIMNTEAFF
TRBJ1-4,TRBV6-5,NA,NA,TGTGCCAGCAAAATAAGGGGGGAGGGTGAAAAACTGTTTTTT,CASKIRGEGEKLFF
TRBJ1-3,TRBV5-4,TRBD1,few,TGTGCCAGCAGGGAGGGACAGTCTGGAAACACCATATATTTT,CASREGQSGNTIYF
TRBJ1-2,TRBV28,TRBD1,NA,TGTGCCAGCAGTTTAAGGGACAGCTGGAATGGCTACACCTTC,CASSLRDSWNGYTF
TRBJ2-6,TRBV30,NA,few,TGTGCCTGGATCTTTGGGGCCAACGTCCTGACTTTC,CAWIFGANVLTF
TRBJ2-1,TRBV27,NA,NA,TGTGCCAGCAGTCTCGCGGGACAGTTCCCTAATGAGCAGTTCTTC,CASSLAGQFPNEQFF
TRBJ1-5,TRBV2,TRBD1,NA,TGTGCCAGCAGTTCCACCGGGACAGCCTCTTGGGCCCAGCATTTT,CASSSTGTASWAQHF
TRBJ1-4,TRBV28,NA,NA,TGTGCCAGCAGAACCGGGGGGTTGGATCTAGAAAAACTGTTTTTT,CASRTGGLDLEKLFF
TRBJ1-2,TRBV19,NA,NA,TGTGCCAGTAGTCAGGGAGGCTACACCTTC,CASSQGGYTF
TRBJ2-3,TRBV9,TRBD2,NA,TGTGCCAGCAGCTTGCGACTAGCGGATTTCACAGATACGCAGTATTTT,CASSLRLADFTDTQYF
TRBJ1-2,TRBV10-3,NA,NA,TGTGCCATCAGCCCTGAGGCGGCTGGCTACACCTTC,CAISPEAAGYTF
TRBJ1-5,TRBV7-8,NA,once,TGTGCCAGCAGCCCAGGACAGACGTTCATGCCCCAGCATTTT,CASSPGQTFMPQHF
TRBJ2-3,TRBV29-1,NA,NA,TGCAGCGTTGAAGGGGGCATCACAGATACGCAGTATTTT,CSVEGGITDTQYF
TRBJ1-1,TRBV18,NA,NA,TGTGCCAGCTCTAAGGCTCGGGACACTGAAGCTTTCTTT,CASSKARDTEAFF
TRBJ1-6,TRBV20-1,NA,NA,TGCAGTGCGATGCTAGGTGGTTCCCTCCACTTT,CSAMLGGSLHF
TRBJ1-5,TRBV10-1,TRBD1,NA,TGCGCCAGCAGTGGGGGGACAGTTGATCAGCCCCAGCATTTT,CASSGGTVDQPQHF
TRBJ1-6,TRBV11-1,TRBD1,few,TGTGCCAGCAGCACCGACAGGGCTCTCCACTTT,CASSTDRALHF
TRBJ1-1,TRBV7-2,TRBD1,few,TGTGCCAGCAGCTCTGATACACAGGGGGTAGCTTTCTTT,CASSSDTQGVAFF
TRBJ1-2,TRBV7-8,TRBD1,NA,TGTGCCAGCAGCTTAAGGGACAGCGCAACAGATGGCTACACCTTC,CASSLRDSATDGYTF
TRBJ1-5,TRBV6-5,TRBD1,many,TGTGCCGGACAGGGGACCTTCAATCAGCCCCAGCATTTT,CAGQGTFNQPQHF
TRBJ2-3,TRBV5-4,TRBD1,NA,TGTGCCAGCAGCCGACAGGGGGCCACAGATACGCAGTATTTT,CASSRQGATDTQYF
TRBJ1-5,TRBV5-6,NA,few,TGTGCCAGCAGCTATGGCTTTAGCAATCAGCCCCAGCATTTT,CASSYGFSNQPQHF
TRBJ2-3,TRBV2,TRBD1,few,TGTGCCAGCATCCCCGGGACAGGGCGCACAGATACGCAGTATTTT,CASIPGTGRTDTQYF
TRBJ2-6,TRBV29-1,NA,NA,TGCAGCGTAGGAGGGACGCGTTCTGGGGCCAACGTCCTGACTTTC,CSVGGTRSGANVLTF
TRBJ1-2,TRBV6-5,NA,NA,TGTGCCAGCAGTCCTACAGGGTACGGTGGCTACACCTTC,CASSPTGYGGYTF
TRBJ1-1,TRBV6-5,NA,NA,TGTGCCAGCAGCCGGACAGCGAACACTGAAGCTTTCTTT,CASSRTANTEAFF